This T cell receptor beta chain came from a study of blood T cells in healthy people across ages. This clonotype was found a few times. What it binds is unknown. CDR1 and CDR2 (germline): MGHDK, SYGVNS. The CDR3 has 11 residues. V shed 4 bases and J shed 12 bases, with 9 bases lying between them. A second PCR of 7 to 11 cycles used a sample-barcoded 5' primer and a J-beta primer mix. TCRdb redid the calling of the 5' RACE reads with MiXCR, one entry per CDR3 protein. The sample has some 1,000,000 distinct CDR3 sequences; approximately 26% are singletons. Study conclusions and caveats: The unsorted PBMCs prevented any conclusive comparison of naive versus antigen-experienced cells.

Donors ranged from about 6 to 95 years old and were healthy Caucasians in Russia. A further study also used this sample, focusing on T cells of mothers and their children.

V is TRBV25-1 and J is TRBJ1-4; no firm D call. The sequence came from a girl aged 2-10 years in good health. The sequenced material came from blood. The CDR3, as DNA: TGTGCCAGCAGTGCGGGGTGGGAACTGTTTTTT. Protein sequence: CASSAGWELFF.